The sample holds many counts of the clone carrying this T cell receptor (beta chain). Its target is not known. The source of the sample is a study of naive and memory T cell subsets. Findings and limits, study-wide: No ground truth validated the naive and memory repertoire findings.

An equimolar mix of two oligonucleotides served as the beta constant-region primer for TRBC1 and TRBC2. TCRdb fed the UMI-ligation and nested PCR reads into MiXCR, producing one record per CDR3 protein. The sample shows 70,000 to 95,000 distinct CDR3 sequences, 7% to 8% of them seen only once. There are 16 residues in the CDR3. V gave up 1 base and J gave up 9 bases; unmatched junction bases: 6. Germline CDR1 LGHNA, CDR2 YSLEER. Source material: central memory CD4+ T cells from blood. The chain is built from TRBV4-3 and TRBJ1-6; TRBD1 aligns across 10 bases. The clonotype comes from a human donor in good health. CDR3 nucleotide sequence: TGCGCCAGCAGCCAAGGGACAGGGGGGAAGGGTTCACCCCTCCACTTT. This sequence encodes CASSQGTGGKGSPLHF.